A selection of T cell receptor beta chains follows, all from one sample in a study of blood T cell repertoires in COVID-19. The assay was immunoSEQ multiplex PCR, and TCRdb's table has in-frame clones only and misses some. The sample shows about 120,000 clones, 76% of them seen only once. The sample taken for sequencing was peripheral blood. The receptors here all came from a woman aged 80 or over with acute or convalescent COVID-19. Both conserved end residues are part of each CDR3. D genes are given only for firm matches. The size entry is marked missing in some rows and otherwise reads once, few, many or a size class.

>-|13|-|TRBV7-9|TRBJ2-3
CASSFHSTDTQYF
TGTGCCAGCAGCTTTCATAGCACAGATACGCAGTATTTT
>-|13|-|TRBV30|TRBJ2-2
CAWAPQGTGELFF
TGTGCCTGGGCCCCCCAGGGCACCGGGGAGCTGTTTTTT
>-|13|-|TRBV21-1|TRBJ2-3
CASSGGRADTQYF
TGTGCCAGCTCCGGAGGGAGGGCAGATACGCAGTATTTT
>-|15|-|TRBV5-1|TRBJ1-1
CASSSLGVEGTEAFF
TGCGCCAGCAGCTCCCTGGGGGTGGAGGGCACTGAAGCTTTCTTT
>TRBD1|16|-|TRBV6-5|TRBJ2-3
CASSFLGGAGQDTQYF
TGTGCCAGCAGTTTCCTAGGGGGCGCAGGCCAAGATACGCAGTATTTT
>TRBD2|16|-|TRBV3-1/TRBV3-2|TRBJ2-5
CASSQDRTSPLETQYF
TGTGCCAGCAGCCAAGATCGGACTAGCCCCTTGGAGACCCAGTACTTC
>TRBD1|15|-|TRBV5-1|TRBJ2-3
CASSSTGQTTDTQYF
TGCGCCAGCAGCTCAACGGGACAGACCACAGATACGCAGTATTTT
>TRBD2|17|-|TRBV5-1|TRBJ2-7
CASSRLAGRAPAYEQYF
TGCGCCAGCAGCAGACTAGCGGGAAGGGCCCCCGCCTACGAGCAGTACTTC
>TRBD1|13|once|TRBV18|TRBJ2-7
CASSSDRVLEQYF
TGTGCCAGCTCGTCAGACAGGGTGCTCGAGCAGTACTTC
>-|13|-|TRBV4-3|TRBJ2-1
CASSQELAGEQFF
TGCGCCAGCAGCCAAGAATTGGCGGGGGAGCAGTTCTTC
>TRBD1|13|-|TRBV15|TRBJ2-3
CATSRDRTGEGNF
TGTGCCACCAGCAGAGATCGGACAGGGGAAGGGAATTTT
>-|15|-|TRBV18|TRBJ2-7
CASSPLAGESGEQYF
TGTGCCAGCTCACCGCTTGCCGGGGAGTCTGGAGAGCAGTACTTC
>-|13|few|TRBV28|TRBJ2-7
CASSWVSVHEQYF
TGTGCCAGCAGTTGGGTTAGCGTCCACGAGCAGTACTTC
>TRBD2|17|-|TRBV3-1/TRBV3-2|TRBJ2-7
CASSHGRGLAGAYEQYF
TGTGCCAGCAGCCACGGAAGAGGGCTAGCGGGAGCTTACGAGCAGTACTTC
>-|16|-|TRBV10-3|TRBJ1-5
CAISESMGNSNQPQHF
TGTGCCATCAGTGAGTCAATGGGCAATAGCAATCAGCCCCAGCATTTT
>-|12|-|TRBV19|TRBJ1-1
CATGGLNTEAFF
TGTGCCACCGGCGGCCTAAACACTGAAGCTTTCTTT
>-|15|-|TRBV6-5|TRBJ1-6
CASSWGLEANSPLHF
TGTGCCAGCAGTTGGGGACTTGAGGCGAATTCACCCCTCCACTTT
>-|16|-|TRBV10-3|TRBJ1-6
CAISQPSTGVGSPLHF
TGTGCCATCAGTCAACCCAGCACAGGTGTAGGGTCACCCCTCCACTTT
>-|13|-|TRBV3-1/TRBV3-2|TRBJ2-7
CASSPGGSYEQYF
TGTGCCAGCAGCCCTGGGGGGTCCTACGAGCAGTACTTC
>-|13|once|TRBV2|TRBJ1-4
CASSVDSLEKLFF
TGTGCCAGCAGCGTTGACAGCCTTGAAAAACTGTTTTTT
>-|15|-|TRBV5-1|TRBJ1-1
CASSPDTLEGTEAFF
TGCGCCAGCAGCCCGGACACCTTGGAAGGCACTGAAGCTTTCTTT
>-|16|-|TRBV14|TRBJ1-6
CASSQDGGSYNSPLHF
TGTGCCAGCAGCCAAGACGGGGGCTCCTATAATTCACCCCTCCACTTT
>TRBD1|15|-|TRBV4-1|TRBJ2-1
CASSQLGQGGDEQFF
TGCGCCAGCAGCCAGCTCGGTCAAGGGGGCGATGAGCAGTTCTTC